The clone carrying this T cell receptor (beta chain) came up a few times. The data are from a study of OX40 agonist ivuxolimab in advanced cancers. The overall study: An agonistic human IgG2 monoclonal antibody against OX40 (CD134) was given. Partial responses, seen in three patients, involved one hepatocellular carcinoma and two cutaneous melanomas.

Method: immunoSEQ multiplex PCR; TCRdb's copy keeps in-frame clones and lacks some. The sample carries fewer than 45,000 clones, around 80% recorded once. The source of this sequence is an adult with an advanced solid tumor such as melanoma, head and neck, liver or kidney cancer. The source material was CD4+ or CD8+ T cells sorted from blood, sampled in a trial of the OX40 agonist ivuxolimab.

Here the CDR3 reads CASSPYYGGGQDTQYF. CDR3 in DNA: TGTGCCAGCAGCCCCTACTATGGGGGAGGGCAAGATACGCAGTATTTT. This rearrangement joins TRBV14 to TRBJ2-3; TRBD2 agrees at 7 bases. CDR3 length: 16 amino acids. CDR1 is SGHDN, CDR2 FVKESK, per germline. V gave up 4 bases and J gave up 5 bases; unmatched junction bases: 12.